One and the same sample provided the 24 T cell receptor beta chains below, sequenced in a study of control samples from healthy donors and cancer patients (dated by TCRdb to the early 2020s). Library preparation employed the immunoSEQ multiplex PCR assay. This immuneACCESS table, as held by TCRdb, lists in-frame sequences with V and J called but not all clones. Of the missing ones, under half trace to an unresolved V gene in checked studies; the others have no known cause. In all, the sample holds some 410,000 clones, and around nine tenths of those were seen once. Over 5.5% of the sample lies in the top ten. Sequences were obtained from PBMCs. These receptors were obtained from a man between 35 and 55 years old with head and neck cancer.

V gene TRBV5-4 combines with J gene TRBJ1-2; 7 nucleotides align to TRBD1. The junction had 6 bases not matched to a gene; V was cut back by 7 bases and J by 6 bases. Germline V gene lookup returns CDR1 SGHNT and CDR2 YYREEE (reference sequence). The CDR3 consists of 12 residues. The CDR3 region is CASGRGANGYTF. The CDR3 region has the DNA TGTGCCAGCGGCAGGGGGGCAAATGGCTACACCTTC.

The chain combines TRBV9 with TRBJ1-5; 7 bases are a match to TRBD1. The germline gives CDR1 SGDLS, CDR2 YYNGEE. This CDR3 contains 15 residues. The ends lost 0 bases at V and 7 bases at J; junction bases unmatched: 7. DNA of the CDR3: TGTGCCAGCAGCGTAGCCGGGACAGCCGGCCAGCCCCAGCATTTT. Residues: CASSVAGTAGQPQHF.

The chain has TRBV10-3 and TRBJ1-2; no clear D. Germline CDR1 reads ENHRY; CDR2 reads SYGVKD. The CDR3 covers 14 residues. Trimming shortened V by 0 bases and J by 1 base, and 6 bases separated the two germline ends. The CDR3 DNA follows: TGTGCCATCAGTGAGTCAGGTCGTAACTATGGCTACACCTTC. This codes for CAISESGRNYGYTF.

This sequence joins TRBV6-5 and TRBJ1-2; TRBD1 matches at 8 bases. V shed 9 bases and J 6 bases; nucleotides not matched to a gene: 6. The germline CDR1 and CDR2 sequences are MNHEY and SVGAGI. The CDR3 covers 12 residues. The CDR3 region has the DNA TGTGCCAGTCGGACAGGGTTTGATGGCTACACCTTC. Encoded protein: CASRTGFDGYTF.

This chain joins TRBV11-2 and TRBJ2-7; 7 bases agree with TRBD1. Trimming cost V 4 bases and J 0 bases; bases outside gene matches: 18. This CDR3 has 19 amino acids. Germline CDR1 and CDR2: SGHAT and FQNNGV. CDR3 protein: CASSSSRGGHRDFSYEQYF. CDR3 nucleotides: TGTGCCAGCAGCTCCTCAAGAGGGGGCCACCGAGACTTCTCCTACGAGCAGTACTTC.

J is TRBJ1-1 and V is TRBV10-2; TRBD1 matches at 7 bases. The ends lost 0 bases at V and 1 base at J; junction bases unmatched: 2. The CDR3 covers 15 residues. Germline-derived CDR1 and CDR2 are WSHSY and SAAADI. The chain's CDR3 is CASSESGQPNTEAFF. The CDR3, as DNA: TGCGCCAGCAGTGAGTCGGGACAGCCGAACACTGAAGCTTTCTTT.

The chain is built from TRBV19 and TRBJ2-3; D remains unclear. Germline assignment: CDR1 LNHDA and CDR2 SQIVND (reference sequence). The CDR3 extends over 14 amino acids. Trimming cost V 4 bases and J 4 bases, with 12 bases left between them. DNA of the CDR3: TGTGCCAGTAGTAATGAGGTTGTCGCAGATACGCAGTATTTT. Translation gives CASSNEVVADTQYF.

This clone turned up a few times. This chain uses TRBV7-9 with TRBJ1-6, with D perhaps matching TRBD1 (6 bases). CDR1 and CDR2 (germline): SEHNR, FQNEAQ (reference sequence). Trimming removed 1 base from V and 10 bases from J, with 14 bases in between. The CDR3 totals 15 residues. The CDR3 here is CASSLEAGVGSPLHF. The CDR3 region has the DNA TGTGCCAGCAGCTTAGAGGCAGGGGTGGGATCACCCCTCCACTTT.

The gene calls are TRBV19 and TRBJ1-5; D call uncertain. Trimming removed 4 bases from V and 8 bases from J, with 6 bases in between. There are 11 residues in the CDR3. CDR1 is LNHDA and CDR2 is SQIVND in the germline V gene (reference sequence). The CDR3 DNA reads TGTGCCAGTAGTACCCATGAGCCCCAGCATTTT. Amino acid sequence: CASSTHEPQHF.

This clone was picked up one time. The CDR3: CASSEGLGGGYTF. The CDR3 bases are TGTGCCAGCAGTGAAGGGTTGGGCGGTGGCTACACCTTC. This rearrangement joins TRBV25-1 to TRBJ1-2; no clear D gene. Germline values: CDR1 MGHDK, CDR2 SYGVNS. The CDR3 has 13 residues. Trimming cost V 2 bases and J 7 bases, with 11 bases left between them.

This chain connects TRBV4-2 to TRBJ2-7; D call uncertain. The CDR3 has 17 residues. V was cut by 0 bases and J by 2 bases, with 17 bases left in between. The germline V gene has CDR1 LGHNA and CDR2 YNFKEQ. The CDR3 DNA is TGTGCCAGCAGCCAAGAGGTGACATGGGAAGGGACCTACGAGCAGTACTTC. Translated, it gives CASSQEVTWEGTYEQYF.

The chain is built from TRBV2 and TRBJ2-7, with 12 positions matching TRBD2. V trimming: 7 bases; J trimming: 2 bases; junction bases outside the gene matches: 6. CDR1 and CDR2 from the germline V gene are SNHLY and FYNNEI. The CDR3 consists of 15 residues. Written as DNA, the CDR3 is TGTGCCAGCATCCCCGGACTAGCGGGGACCTACGAGCAGTACTTC. Translating it yields CASIPGLAGTYEQYF.

This rearrangement joins TRBV30 to TRBJ2-1, with 7 bases fitting TRBD2. This CDR3 contains 10 residues. Germline V gene lookup returns CDR1 GTSNPN and CDR2 SVGIG (reference sequence). J lost 5 bases, V lost 8 bases, and 0 bases had no gene match. CDR3 nucleotide sequence: TGTGCCGGGGGGGACAATGAGCAGTTCTTC. It yields the protein CAGGDNEQFF.

Of note for this clone: Other nucleotide sequences from this sample produce the same CDR3. The genes are TRBV5-1 and TRBJ2-2; the match to TRBD1 covers 9 bases. With 0 bases clipped from V and 4 bases from J, the junction kept 1 base outside the gene matches. Germline CDR1 and CDR2: SGHRS and YFSETQ. The CDR3 is made up of 15 amino acids. The CDR3 DNA is TGCGCCAGCAGCTTGGCGACAGGGGGCACCGGGGAGCTGTTTTTT. Translated: CASSLATGGTGELFF.

V is TRBV19 and J is TRBJ1-3; no firm D call. Trimming stripped 6 bases from V and 0 bases from J, with 9 bases between. Germline CDR1 and CDR2: LNHDA and SQIVND (reference sequence). The CDR3 contains 14 residues. CDR3 in amino acids: CASRPARSGNTIYF. The CDR3 region has the DNA TGTGCCAGTAGGCCGGCTCGCTCTGGAAACACCATATATTTT.

About this clone: The same CDR3 arises from other DNA sequences in this sample as well. This chain joins TRBV25-1 and TRBJ1-1, with D perhaps TRBD1 (6 bases). CDR3 size: 14 residues. Germline V gene lookup returns CDR1 MGHDK and CDR2 SYGVNS. V gave up 6 bases and J gave up 0 bases, with 11 bases separating them. The CDR3 spells CASRQTGMNTEAFF. In DNA, the CDR3 is TGTGCCAGCAGACAGACAGGCATGAACACTGAAGCTTTCTTT.

The rearrangement links TRBV28 to TRBJ2-5; 8 bases line up with TRBD1. The V segment lost 5 bases and the J segment 5 bases; nucleotides outside the gene matches: 4. The CDR3 extends over 13 amino acids. Germline CDR1 and CDR2: MDHEN and SYDVKM. For the CDR3, the DNA is TGTGCCAGCAGTGCTCGGGACAGGGAGACCCAGTACTTC. Encoded protein: CASSARDRETQYF.

J is TRBJ1-1 and V is TRBV12-3 or TRBV12-4; D is ambiguous. The CDR3 has 13 amino acids. Between the trimmed V and J ends, which lost 0 bases and 5 bases, there was a span of 7 bases. The CDR3 loop is CASSLAPETEAFF. The CDR3 DNA is TGTGCCAGCAGTTTAGCGCCCGAGACTGAAGCTTTCTTT.

The chain combines TRBV4-1 with TRBJ1-5; the D gene is possibly TRBD1 (6 bases). Germline V gives CDR1 MGHRA, CDR2 YSYEKL. Trimming took 2 bases from V and 4 from J, leaving 15 bases between them. The CDR3 covers 16 residues. The CDR3 nucleotides read TGCGCCAGCAGCCAACCCCGGGGGCAGGGAAATCAGCCCCAGCATTTT. This sequence encodes CASSQPRGQGNQPQHF.

The rearrangement links TRBV20-1 to TRBJ2-7, with D uncertain. The CDR3 spans 10 residues. V was shortened by 6 bases and J by 4 bases, with 7 bases between the two germline ends. CDR1 DFQATT and CDR2 SNEGSKA come from the germline V gene (reference sequence). The CDR3 reads CSALDYEQYF. CDR3 nucleotide sequence: TGCAGTGCCCTTGATTACGAGCAGTACTTC.

V gene TRBV5-1 combines with J gene TRBJ1-5, with 11 bases that match TRBD1. CDR1 is SGHRS, CDR2 YFSETQ, per germline. This CDR3 has 15 residues. J gave up 6 bases and V 2 bases, and 4 bases lay outside the gene matches. The CDR3 DNA follows: TGCGCCAGCAGCTTTGGGACAGGGGGAAGTCAGCCCCAGCATTTT. As protein: CASSFGTGGSQPQHF.

This chain uses TRBV7-8 with TRBJ1-3; D remains unclear. Deletions cut 1 base from V and 0 bases from J, with 13 bases between. CDR3 length: 17 residues. CDR1 and CDR2 (germline): SGHVS, FQNEAQ. The CDR3 sequence is CASSLGVGIVSGNTIYF. As DNA, the CDR3 is TGTGCCAGCAGCTTAGGGGTGGGCATAGTCTCTGGAAACACCATATATTTT.

This chain joins TRBV19 and TRBJ2-1, with 11 bases identical to TRBD2. V shed 1 base and J 2 bases; nucleotides not matched to a gene: 4. This CDR3 is built from 17 residues. The germline V gene has CDR1 LNHDA and CDR2 SQIVND (reference sequence). CDR3 nucleotides: TGTGCCAGTAGTATAGGGCTAGCGGGAGGCCCCTACAATGAGCAGTTCTTC. Translation: CASSIGLAGGPYNEQFF.

The chain has TRBV5-1 and TRBJ2-1; D ambiguous. Trimming removed 4 bases from V and 2 bases from J, with 10 bases in between. The CDR3 loop spans 14 amino acids. In germline, CDR1 is SGHRS, CDR2 YFSETQ. DNA for the CDR3: TGCGCCAGCAGCCGCCTTGAGGCCTACAATGAGCAGTTCTTC. Protein sequence: CASSRLEAYNEQFF.